This TCR beta chain was observed in a study of a mutant IDH1 vaccine in newly diagnosed glioma. Study at large: The therapy given earlier, which was standard therapy, consisted of radiotherapy, temozolomide, or both, and most of the patients received both.

Time point defined: week 5, during vaccination. Every single dose of the vaccine, 300 ug of mutant IDH1 20-mer peptide, came with topical imiquimod. Astrocytomas that were new, WHO grade 3 or 4, IDH1-mutant and ATRX-lost were present in the donors. Some clones are missing from TCRdb's copy, which holds only in-frame ones; the method was immunoSEQ multiplex PCR. The sample lists more than 25,000 clones; approximately 79% were seen once. As for this clone: The antigen is unknown.

Trimming removed 11 bases from V and 10 bases from J, with 12 bases in between. Germline values: CDR1 LNHDA, CDR2 SQIVND (reference sequence). This CDR3 region has 11 residues. This sequence originates from a man aged 35-49 years with glioma. Some clones in this sample may be carry-over from other donors' samples. The chain recombines TRBV19 with TRBJ1-6; D unresolved. This specimen consisted of PBMCs, obtained from a glioma patient whose treatment included an IDH1 peptide vaccine. CDR3 region: CAPTPWSPLHF. The CDR3 DNA reads TGTGCCCCGACCCCCTGGTCACCCCTCCACTTT.